This T cell receptor (beta chain) was captured by sequencing in a study of CD8+CD57+ T cells in acquired aplastic anemia. The V gene's germline CDR1 is DFQATT and CDR2 SNEGSKA (reference sequence). The ends were cut back, 3 bases at V and 4 bases at J, with 6 bases in the middle. The CDR3 consists of 12 residues. Only patients with CD8+CD57+ cell expansion on flow cytometry were chosen for sequencing. Genomic DNA templated the TCR beta VDJ and CDR3 profiling. TCRdb independently ran MiXCR on the reads; one entry per CDR3 protein. The sample holds 75,000 to 80,000 distinct CDR3 sequences; roughly three quarters are singletons and the top ten take about four fifths.

The sample consisted of sorted CD4+, CD8+, or CD8+CD57+ T cells (not recorded which) from PBMCs. The source is a human donor with aplastic anemia. This chain uses TRBV20-1 with TRBJ2-2; D uncertain. This CDR3 is CSASLSTGELFF. The CDR3 DNA sequence: TGCAGTGCTAGCCTAAGCACCGGGGAGCTGTTTTTT.